This TCR beta chain was identified in a study of shared clonotypes between healthy human individuals. Study-level results: Richness estimates generally favored naive over memory subsets.

About this clone itself: The antigen is unknown.

The repertoire was sequenced with immunoSEQ multiplex PCR; TCRdb's copy has only in-frame clones and lacks some. This sample has about 2.4 million clones, with more than 90% found just once. The sequence derives from a man between 18 and 35 years old in good health. The sequencing input was naive CD4+ T cells sorted from blood. This sample's subset: CD45RA+ positively selected.

CDR3: CASTAGGMNEQYF. The CDR3, as DNA: TGTGCCAGCACGGCGGGGGGGATGAACGAGCAGTACTTC. The gene calls are TRBV28 and TRBJ2-7; 9 bases align to TRBD2. V was pared by 7 bases and J by 5 bases, with 6 bases of the junction left unmatched. Germline loops: CDR1 MDHEN, CDR2 SYDVKM. This CDR3 comprises 13 residues.